What follows are 16 T cell receptor beta chains derived from one specimen sequenced in a study of cytomegalovirus exposure and HLA in healthy donors. A multiplex PCR was run with 60 Vbeta primers and 13 Jbeta primers. TCRdb's copy holds only in-frame clones and misses some; the assay was immunoSEQ multiplex PCR. Counted here are 50,000 or so clones, about four fifths occurring once; the ten biggest clones make up roughly 3.2%. The sample was PBMCs. The receptors shown here come from a young woman in good health and CMV-seronegative.

The chain is built from TRBV28 and TRBJ1-5, with 7 nucleotides matching TRBD1. This CDR3 comprises 14 residues. V lost 5 bases, J lost 6 bases, and 7 bases stayed unmatched. The germline CDR1 and CDR2 sequences are MDHEN and SYDVKM. The CDR3 DNA reads TGTGCCAGCAGTAACAGGGGAGTGGTTCAGCCCCAGCATTTT. Translation gives CASSNRGVVQPQHF.

V is TRBV19 and J is TRBJ2-1; D remains unclear. Per the germline V gene, CDR1 is LNHDA and CDR2 is SQIVND (reference sequence). Trimming took 5 bases from V and 4 from J, leaving 12 bases between them. This CDR3 is 14 amino acids long. Written as DNA, the CDR3 is TGTGCCAGTAGTCCCCCCCGAGGATACAATGAGCAGTTCTTC. Translated, it gives CASSPPRGYNEQFF.

The chain recombines TRBV28 with TRBJ2-3, with D hard to call. The CDR3 contains 12 residues. V dropped 5 bases and J dropped 2 bases, with 5 bases sitting between them. CDR1 MDHEN and CDR2 SYDVKM come from the germline V gene. CDR3 amino acids: CASSTYTDTQYF. CDR3 in DNA: TGTGCCAGCAGTACCTACACAGATACGCAGTATTTT.

The V and J genes are TRBV7-3 and TRBJ2-5; 9 nucleotides match TRBD2. V shed 1 base and J 5 bases; nucleotides not matched to a gene: 8. CDR1 and CDR2 from the germline V gene are SGHTA and FQGTGA. The CDR3 has 16 residues. CDR3 amino acids: CASSLNGGRAKETQYF. The CDR3 coding sequence is TGTGCCAGCAGCTTAAATGGCGGGAGGGCCAAGGAGACCCAGTACTTC.

The chain uses TRBV28 and TRBJ1-3; unclear D gene. Trimming stripped 6 bases from V and 0 bases from J, with 15 bases between. CDR1 MDHEN and CDR2 SYDVKM come from the germline V gene. The CDR3 sequence is 16 residues long. The CDR3 DNA reads TGTGCCAGCAGCCGATTCCGGGAACACTCTGGAAACACCATATATTTT. Translating gives CASSRFREHSGNTIYF.

The genes are TRBV9 and TRBJ2-7; 8 nucleotides match TRBD1. Germline-derived CDR1 and CDR2 are SGDLS and YYNGEE. CDR3 length: 18 amino acids. The trim removed 3 bases at V and 0 bases at J, leaving 14 bases unmatched. The CDR3 DNA is TGTGCCAGCAGCGCCACTGGGACAGGTGAATTATTCTCCTACGAGCAGTACTTC. Translating it yields CASSATGTGELFSYEQYF.

This rearrangement joins TRBV6-1 to TRBJ1-2, with unresolved D. V was cut by 6 bases and J by 8 bases, with 7 bases left in between. The CDR3 contains 10 residues. Germline V lookup: CDR1 MNHNS, CDR2 SASEGT. The CDR3 here is CASRESGYTF. The CDR3 region has the DNA TGTGCCAGCAGGGAAAGCGGCTACACCTTC.

This chain uses TRBV15 with TRBJ1-5, with a weak D call TRBD1 (5 bases). The germline CDR1 and CDR2 sequences are LNHNV and YYDKDF (reference sequence). The germline V and J ends were trimmed by 5 bases and 2 bases, with 19 bases remaining between them. CDR3 length equals 17 residues. CDR3 sequence reads: CATSSVFRVEGNQPQHF. The CDR3 DNA sequence: TGTGCCACCAGCTCGGTATTCAGGGTTGAGGGCAATCAGCCCCAGCATTTT.

V and J are TRBV7-8 and TRBJ2-5; 7 bases are a match to TRBD2. Losses at the gene ends were 2 bases for V and 7 bases for J; bases not matched to a gene: 10. Germline V gives CDR1 SGHVS, CDR2 FQNEAQ. The CDR3 loop spans 15 amino acids. The CDR3 loop reads CASSLRDTGEGTQYF. As DNA, the CDR3 is TGTGCCAGCAGCTTAAGAGATACGGGGGAGGGGACCCAGTACTTC. The whole variable domain, filled in from reference TRBV7-8 and TRBJ2-5, reads GAGVSQSPRYKVAKRGQDVALRCDPISGHVSLFWYQQALGQGPEFLTYFQNEAQLDKSGLPSDRFFAERPEGSVSTLKIQRTQQEDSAVYLCASSLRDTGEGTQYFGPGTRLLVL.

The chain uses TRBV7-3 and TRBJ1-1; D ambiguous. The CDR3 has 13 amino acids. CDR1 is SGHTA and CDR2 is FQGTGA in the germline V gene. V was cut by 2 bases and J by 6 bases, with 10 bases left in between. The CDR3 DNA follows: TGTGCCAGCAGCTTATCGAGTTTCGCTGAAGCTTTCTTT. It encodes CASSLSSFAEAFF.

V and J are TRBV19 and TRBJ2-3, with TRBD2 identical over 10 bases. This CDR3 has 16 residues. V lost 3 bases, J lost 6 bases, and 9 bases stayed unmatched. Germline V CDR1 and CDR2: LNHDA, SQIVND (reference sequence). The CDR3 region has the DNA TGTGCCAGTAGTATCATGGCTAGCGGGGGTCGGGATACGCAGTATTTT. It specifies CASSIMASGGRDTQYF.

The rearrangement uses TRBV7-9 and TRBJ2-7; 7 bases align to TRBD1. The V gene's germline CDR1 is SEHNR and CDR2 FQNEAQ (reference sequence). This CDR3 is 15 amino acids long. V lost 5 bases and J lost 3; bases outside the gene matches: 10. CDR3 coding DNA: TGTGCCAGCAGCCCCATAAGGGCAGGGGGCTACGAGCAGTACTTC. Translating it yields CASSPIRAGGYEQYF.

The J gene is TRBJ2-3, the V gene TRBV28; D call uncertain. The CDR3 is 12 amino acids. The V end was cut by 6 bases, the J end by 6 bases, with 10 bases between. Germline CDR1 is MDHEN and CDR2 is SYDVKM. Here the CDR3 reads CASRLTPDTQYF. The CDR3 nucleotides read TGTGCCAGCAGACTAACCCCCGATACGCAGTATTTT. Drawing the rest from reference TRBV28 and TRBJ2-3, the complete variable domain is DVKVTQSSRYLVKRTGEKVFLECVQDMDHENMFWYRQDPGLGLRLIYFSYDVKMKEKGDIPEGYSVSREKKERFSLILESASTNQTSMYLCASRLTPDTQYFGPGTRLTVL.

The rearrangement uses TRBV2 and TRBJ1-1; tentatively, D is TRBD1 (5 bases). In germline, CDR1 is SNHLY, CDR2 FYNNEI. Trimming cost V 4 bases and J 4 bases, with 7 bases left between them. The CDR3 length is 12 residues. The CDR3, as DNA: TGTGCCAGCAGTGTAAGGGGCACTGAAGCTTTCTTT. Translated, it gives CASSVRGTEAFF. The complete variable domain, with remaining parts taken from reference TRBV2 and TRBJ1-1, reads EPEVTQTPSHQVTQMGQEVILRCVPISNHLYFYWYRQILGQKVEFLVSFYNNEISEKSEIFDDQFSVERPDGSNFTLKIRSTKLEDSAMYFCASSVRGTEAFFGQGTRLTVV.

The chain carries TRBV28 and TRBJ1-2; unclear D gene. Trimming pared 8 bases from V and 8 bases from J, leaving 24 bases between. Germline V gives CDR1 MDHEN, CDR2 SYDVKM. The length of the CDR3 is 15 residues. CDR3 in amino acids: CASSSPGEWGGGYTF. CDR3 DNA sequence: TGTGCCAGCTCTTCCCCCGGTGAGTGGGGAGGAGGCTACACCTTC.

The V call is TRBV19, the J call TRBJ1-4; possibly TRBD1 for D (6 bases). The CDR3 spans 16 residues. V was shortened by 5 bases and J by 0 bases, with 13 bases between the two germline ends. Looked up from germline, CDR1 is LNHDA and CDR2 is SQIVND (reference sequence). The chain's CDR3 is CASSPSRTATNEKLFF. As DNA, the CDR3 is TGTGCCAGTAGTCCGTCAAGGACAGCAACTAATGAAAAACTGTTTTTT.